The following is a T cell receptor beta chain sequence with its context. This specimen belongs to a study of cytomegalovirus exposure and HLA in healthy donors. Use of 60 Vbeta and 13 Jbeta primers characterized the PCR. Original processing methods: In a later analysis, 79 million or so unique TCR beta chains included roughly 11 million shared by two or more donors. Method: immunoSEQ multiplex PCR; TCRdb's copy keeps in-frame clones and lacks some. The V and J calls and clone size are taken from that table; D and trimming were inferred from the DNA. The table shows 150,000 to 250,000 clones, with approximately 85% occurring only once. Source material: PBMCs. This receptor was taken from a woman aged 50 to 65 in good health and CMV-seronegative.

The CDR3, as DNA: TGTGCCAGCAGCTTAACCACCGGGGGGCGAGACGAGCAGTACTTC. Amino acid sequence: CASSLTTGGRDEQYF. The genes are TRBV7-9 and TRBJ2-7, with D tentatively TRBD2 (7 bases). V was clipped by 2 bases and J by 5 bases, with 16 bases between them. CDR1 is SEHNR and CDR2 is FQNEAQ in the germline V gene (reference sequence). The CDR3 length is 15 residues.